This TCR beta chain was profiled in a study of blood T cell repertoires in COVID-19. For the study at large: In each case, the material was cDNA or gDNA derived from T cells, B-cell-depleted T cells, or PBMCs.

Points on this clone: Within the sample, other DNA sequences also encode this same CDR3.

Generated by immunoSEQ multiplex PCR, the TCRdb table keeps only in-frame clones and is missing some. The sample comprises 130,000 or so clones, less than 90% of which are singletons, and around 4.2% rests with the top ten. Participants were aged about 18 to 100 years from about two dozen US areas. Participants reported their clinical history, and cohort assignment relied on those reports. The clonotype comes from a woman aged 25 to 39 who had recovered from COVID-19. Sequencing was performed on PBMCs or T cells enriched from blood (not recorded which).

Written as DNA, the CDR3 is TGCGCCAGCAGCCAGGGACTAGCGGGAGGGCTTCCTTACGAGCAGTACTTC. Its protein is CASSQGLAGGLPYEQYF. The rearrangement links TRBV4-3 to TRBJ2-7, with 16 bases identical to TRBD2. V gave up 3 bases and J gave up 4 bases; unmatched junction bases: 6. This CDR3 has 17 residues. CDR1 and CDR2 (germline): LGHNA, YSLEER.